This T cell receptor (beta chain) was recovered during a study of blood T cell repertoires in COVID-19. The germline V and J ends were trimmed by 1 base and 1 base, with 7 bases remaining between them. CDR1 GTSNPN and CDR2 SVGIG come from the germline V gene (reference sequence). The CDR3 extends over 14 amino acids. Method: immunoSEQ multiplex PCR; TCRdb's copy keeps in-frame clones and lacks some. The profile shows about 200,000 clones, 70% to 85% of them singletons. This sequence joins TRBV30 and TRBJ1-4, with D uncertain. This TCR came from a woman aged 60-75 years with acute COVID-19. Sequences were obtained from PBMCs or T cells enriched from blood (not recorded which). DNA of the CDR3: TGTGCCTGGAGTGAACCAGGAACTAATGAAAAACTGTTTTTT. Translated: CAWSEPGTNEKLFF. The variable domain in full, with the rest retrieved from reference TRBV30 and TRBJ1-4, is SQTIHQWPATLVQPVGSPLSLECTVEGTSNPNLYWYRQAAGRGLQLLFYSVGIGQISSEVPQNLSASRPQDRQFILSSKKLLLSDSGFYLCAWSEPGTNEKLFFGSGTQLSVL.